This entry lists 29 T cell receptor beta chains sequenced from one sample in a study of Tregs in tolerant kidney transplant recipients. TCRdb's table, derived via immunoSEQ multiplex PCR, lists solely in-frame clones and lacks some. This table holds about 48,000 clones. The specimen comprised CD4+ T cells from blood, sampled before the transplant. The receptors were sampled from a human donor who received a combined kidney and bone marrow transplant.

The chain's CDR3 is CASSWTEEIRTGELFF. CDR3 DNA (partial): TGTGCCAGCTCCTGGACAGAGGAGATAAGGACCGGGGAG. This rearrangement joins TRBV18 to TRBJ2-2; perhaps TRBD1 as D (6 bases). The CDR3 end lies 3 residues beyond the end of the read and is filled in from the germline J gene. Looked up from germline, CDR1 is KGHSH and CDR2 is LQKENI. This CDR3 comprises 16 residues. V lost 6 bases, J lost 5 bases, and 19 bases lay in between.

Concerning this clone: The read terminates 3 residues before the CDR3 end, so the remaining end is supplied by the germline J gene. This rearrangement joins TRBV18 to TRBJ1-1; D uncertain. Germline-derived CDR1 and CDR2 are KGHSH and LQKENI. The CDR3 sequence is 18 residues long. Trimming cost V 1 base and J 0 bases, with 18 bases left between them. The CDR3: CASSPQAPLQTVNTEAFF. The sequenced part of the CDR3 DNA is TGTGCCAGCTCACCACAAGCCCCCCTCCAGACTGTGAACACTGAA.

As concerns this clone: Sequencing ends 3 residues short of the CDR3 end; the germline J gene provides the rest. The J gene is TRBJ2-5, the V gene TRBV6-2 or TRBV6-3, with 10 bases fitting TRBD1. The germline V gene encodes CDR1 MNHEY and CDR2 SVGEGT. V lost 2 bases and J lost 5; bases outside the gene matches: 5. CDR3 length equals 15 residues. CDR3 bases read: TGTGCCAGCAGTTACGTAGGGACAGGGGCGGAGACC. Translating it yields CASSYVGTGAET. The whole CDR3 sequence is CASSYVGTGAETQYF.

Note on this clone: With the read ending 3 residues before the CDR3 end, the germline J gene is used to fill in that end. The chain recombines TRBV20-1 with TRBJ2-3; 8 positions agree with TRBD2. Looked up from germline, CDR1 is DFQATT and CDR2 is SNEGSKA (reference sequence). V shed 1 base, J shed 3 bases, and the junction held 9 bases outside the gene matches. The CDR3 contains 16 residues. The part of the CDR3 DNA that was read is TGCAGTGCTAGAGTTGGAAGCGGGAGAGGTACAGATACG. This codes for CSARVGSGRGTDT. The CDR3, in full, reads CSARVGSGRGTDTQYF.

As for this clone: Read sequence stops 3 residues before the CDR3 end, and the germline J gene provides the missing end. The gene calls are TRBV29-1 and TRBJ1-2; the D is unclear. There are 13 residues in the CDR3. CDR1 and CDR2 from the germline V gene are SQVTM and ANQGSEA. V lost 3 bases and J 4 bases, leaving 12 bases between the germline ends. The CDR3 DNA, read in part, is TGCAGCGTTGAGTCCCTGAACAGCTATGGC. Translated: CSVESLNSYG. The entire CDR3 is CSVESLNSYGYTF.

The CDR3 spells CASSSGDYPTETQYF. The sequenced part of the CDR3 DNA is TGTGCCAGCAGCTCAGGTGACTATCCCACAGAGACC. The chain links TRBV5-6 to TRBJ2-5; possibly TRBD2 for D (5 bases). The sequenced fragment ends 3 residues before the CDR3 boundary, so the rest is inferred from the germline J gene. The CDR3 has 15 amino acids. Germline loops: CDR1 SGHDT, CDR2 YYEEEE. V lost 3 bases and J 4 bases, leaving 16 bases between the germline ends.

On this clone: The sequenced fragment ends 3 residues before the CDR3 boundary, so the rest is inferred from the germline J gene. The J gene is TRBJ2-7, the V gene TRBV19; 13 nucleotides match TRBD2. V lost 3 bases and J lost 4; bases outside the gene matches: 3. The CDR3 contains 15 residues. Looked up from germline, CDR1 is LNHDA and CDR2 is SQIVND (reference sequence). CDR3 DNA, as far as it was read: TGTGCCAGTAGTATCCAGACTAGCGGGAGGTACGAG. It translates to CASSIQTSGRYE. The complete CDR3 reads CASSIQTSGRYEQYF.

On this clone itself: The observed sequence ends 3 residues before the CDR3 terminus, with the missing tail filled in from the germline J gene. The genes are TRBV7-7 and TRBJ2-3; D uncertain. V was pared by 3 bases and J by 3 bases, with 7 bases between. This CDR3 comprises 13 residues. CDR1 is SSHAT and CDR2 is FNYEAQ in the germline V gene (reference sequence). The covered CDR3 bases are TGTGCCAGCAGCTTGGCCATAACAGATACG. Translation: CASSLAITDT. The full CDR3 sequence reads CASSLAITDTQYF.

Incomplete CDR3 DNA: TGCAGTGCTAGGGGGGGACTAGCGGGACTTTACGAG. It encodes CSARGGLAGLYE. The entire CDR3 protein reads CSARGGLAGLYEQYF. The V call is TRBV20-1, the J call TRBJ2-7, with 13 bases matching TRBD2. The read halts 3 residues ahead of the CDR3 end, with the missing end drawn from the germline J gene. This CDR3 comprises 15 residues. Per germline, CDR1 DFQATT and CDR2 SNEGSKA (reference sequence). The ends lost 3 bases at V and 4 bases at J; junction bases unmatched: 6.

Regarding this clone: The read is 3 residues too short to cover the CDR3 end, so that end is filled in from the germline J gene. The chain has TRBV20-1 and TRBJ2-2; the match to TRBD1 covers 8 bases. The junction had 2 bases not matched to a gene; V was cut back by 1 base and J by 4 bases. The CDR3 is 14 residues long. Germline loops: CDR1 DFQATT, CDR2 SNEGSKA (reference sequence). The sequenced CDR3 bases are TGCAGTGCTAGAGTACAGGGGGGCACCGGGGAG. Translated: CSARVQGGTGE. The CDR3 as a whole reads CSARVQGGTGELFF.

Remarks on this clone: The CDR3 end lies 3 residues beyond the end of the read and is filled in from the germline J gene. The chain is built from TRBV6-1 and TRBJ2-7, with a weak D call TRBD1 (5 bases). Germline V gene data show CDR1 as MNHNS and CDR2 as SASEGT. CDR3 size: 14 residues. Trimming removed 2 bases at V and 4 bases at J, with 12 bases between. The covered CDR3 bases are TGTGCCAGCAGTGAATGGGGCAAAAGTTACGAG. This encodes CASSEWGKSYE. Given in full, the CDR3 is CASSEWGKSYEQYF.

The covered CDR3 bases are TGTGCCAGCAGCCCTCTTAGCACAGATACG. Translated: CASSPLSTDT. The full CDR3 protein reads CASSPLSTDTQYF. The chain couples TRBV6-2 or TRBV6-3 to TRBJ2-3; D unresolved. The read ends 3 residues before the CDR3 terminus; that terminus is restored from the germline J gene. CDR3 length equals 13 residues. From germline, CDR1 is MNHEY and CDR2 SVGEGT. V lost 6 bases and J lost 0, with 7 bases in between.

Note on this clone: The observed sequence ends 3 residues before the CDR3 terminus, with the missing tail filled in from the germline J gene. The V gene is TRBV14, the J gene TRBJ2-2, with TRBD2 identical over 9 bases. This CDR3 has 19 amino acids. V gave up 1 base and J gave up 0 bases; unmatched junction bases: 9. The V gene's germline CDR1 is SGHDN and CDR2 FVKESK. The CDR3 DNA, read in part, is TGTGCCAGCAGCCAAGCCCGGGGTGCGGGAGGGACGAACACCGGGGAG. It is translated as CASSQARGAGGTNTGE. The full CDR3 protein is CASSQARGAGGTNTGELFF.

Points on this clone: The sequenced fragment ends 3 residues before the CDR3 boundary, so the rest is inferred from the germline J gene. This sequence joins TRBV5-1 and TRBJ2-1; D may be TRBD1 (5 bases). Germline assignment: CDR1 SGHRS and CDR2 YFSETQ. The CDR3 runs 15 residues. Trimming shortened V by 0 bases and J by 6 bases, and 13 bases separated the two germline ends. The CDR3 spells CASSLEVGRSNEQFF. Partial CDR3 DNA: TGCGCCAGCAGCTTGGAGGTGGGGCGCTCCAATGAG.

Regarding this clone: The CDR3 end falls 3 residues outside the read, so it is completed with the germline J gene. The chain uses TRBV19 and TRBJ2-2; D remains ambiguous. The germline V and J ends were trimmed by 5 bases and 7 bases, with 8 bases remaining between them. Germline CDR1 is LNHDA and CDR2 is SQIVND (reference sequence). The CDR3 consists of 12 residues. CDR3: CASSQTLGELFF. The DNA read from the CDR3 is TGTGCCAGTAGTCAGACACTCGGGGAG.

Points on this clone: With the read ending 3 residues before the CDR3 end, the germline J gene is used to fill in that end. The chain links TRBV20-1 to TRBJ2-2; D is undetermined. V was clipped by 5 bases and J by 5 bases, with 12 bases between them. The germline gives CDR1 DFQATT, CDR2 SNEGSKA (reference sequence). This CDR3 region has 13 residues. The chain's CDR3 is CSAPLPVTGELFF. CDR3 bases read: TGCAGTGCTCCACTCCCGGTTACCGGGGAG.

Concerning this clone: The read gets to within 3 residues of the CDR3 end, and the germline J gene fills in the rest. The chain couples TRBV5-1 to TRBJ2-3; D is unresolved. This CDR3 is built from 14 residues. Trimming removed 0 bases at V and 6 bases at J, with 11 bases between. Germline CDR1 reads SGHRS; CDR2 reads YFSETQ. The sequenced CDR3 bases are TGCGCCAGCAGCTTGGGTTCAGGCAGGGATACG. This translates into CASSLGSGRDT. From start to end, the CDR3 is CASSLGSGRDTQYF.

Partial CDR3 DNA: TGTGCCAGTAGTACGTCGCCACGGACAGGGGACGAG. This translates into CASSTSPRTGDE. The CDR3 in its entirety is CASSTSPRTGDEQYF. The genes are TRBV19 and TRBJ2-7; 9 nucleotides line up with TRBD1. Coverage ceases 3 residues before the CDR3 finishes, and the germline J gene fills in the end. Germline-derived CDR1 and CDR2 are LNHDA and SQIVND (reference sequence). Trimming cost V 4 bases and J 5 bases; bases outside gene matches: 9. The CDR3 length is 15 residues.

The covered CDR3 bases are TGCGCCAGCAGCTTTACACTAGCGGGAGTAAGCACCGGGGAG. As protein: CASSFTLAGVSTGE. The CDR3 in full is CASSFTLAGVSTGELFF. The rearrangement links TRBV5-1 to TRBJ2-2, with TRBD2 matching 11 bases. The sequence runs out 3 residues before the end of the CDR3; the remainder is reconstructed from the germline J gene. Germline lookup yields CDR1 SGHRS and CDR2 YFSETQ. The CDR3 length is 17 residues. The ends lost 2 bases at V and 4 bases at J; junction bases unmatched: 7. Supplemented by reference TRBV5-1 and TRBJ2-2, the full variable domain reads KAGVTQTPRYLIKTRGQQVTLSCSPISGHRSVSWYQQTPGQGLQFLFEYFSETQRNKGNFPGRFSGRQFSNSRSEMNVSTLELGDSALYLCASSFTLAGVSTGELFFGEGSRLTVL.

About this clone itself: Read data end 3 residues before the CDR3 end; the end is taken from the germline J gene. V and J are TRBV2 and TRBJ2-4; tentatively, D is TRBD2 (6 bases). The CDR3 contains 12 residues. The germline CDR1 and CDR2 sequences are SNHLY and FYNNEI. The ends were cut back, 4 bases at V and 8 bases at J, with 9 bases in the middle. The CDR3 loop reads CASSGTGDIQYF. CDR3 bases read: TGTGCCAGCAGTGGGACGGGGGACATT.

On this clone: Read coverage stops 3 residues before the CDR3 terminus; the germline J gene supplies the remainder. The chain joins TRBV29-1 to TRBJ2-3; D is uncertain. The CDR3 has 14 amino acids. Germline loops: CDR1 SQVTM, CDR2 ANQGSEA. The V end was cut by 4 bases, the J end by 2 bases, with 13 bases between. This chain's CDR3 is CSVVGGDLTDTQYF. CDR3 bases read: TGCAGCGTTGTAGGCGGAGATCTCACAGATACG.

Remarks on this clone: The read stops 3 residues short of the end of the CDR3; the missing end is completed from the germline J gene. The chain joins TRBV19 to TRBJ2-1; the match to TRBD1 covers 8 bases. The J segment lost 4 bases and the V segment lost 6 bases, leaving 5 bases of the junction unmatched. Germline V gene lookup returns CDR1 LNHDA and CDR2 SQIVND (reference sequence). The CDR3 totals 14 residues. This CDR3 reads CASRPGQAYNEQFF. CDR3 bases read: TGTGCCAGTAGACCGGGACAGGCATACAATGAG.

Concerning this clone itself: The sequenced fragment ends 3 residues before the CDR3 boundary, so the rest is inferred from the germline J gene. This rearrangement joins TRBV30 to TRBJ1-2; no firm D call. V gave up 1 base and J gave up 7 bases, with 7 bases separating them. The CDR3 sequence is 11 residues long. Per germline, CDR1 GTSNPN and CDR2 SVGIG (reference sequence). CDR3 protein: CAWSAGVGYTF. Partial CDR3 DNA: TGTGCCTGGAGTGCCGGGGTTGGC.

About this clone: The CDR3 end is not reached by the read, which stops 3 residues before it; the germline J gene fills it in. The rearrangement joins TRBV18 to TRBJ2-7; TRBD1 aligns across 10 bases. Trimming at V came to 6 bases and at J to 4 bases, leaving 12 bases not matched to a gene. The CDR3 runs 16 residues. CDR1 and CDR2 from the germline V gene are KGHSH and LQKENI. The sequenced CDR3 bases are TGTGCCAGCTCGCGGACTACGACAGGGGGCGCTTACGAG. This sequence encodes CASSRTTTGGAYE. The full-length CDR3 reads as CASSRTTTGGAYEQYF.

The CDR3 is CASRSQGGFTEAFF. The sequenced CDR3 bases are TGTGCCAGCAGATCTCAGGGGGGATTTACTGAA. This chain connects TRBV7-2 to TRBJ1-1, with TRBD1 matching over 7 bases. The observed sequence ends 3 residues before the CDR3 terminus, with the missing tail filled in from the germline J gene. Trimming at V came to 6 bases and at J to 5 bases, leaving 9 bases not matched to a gene. The CDR3 extends over 14 amino acids. Per the germline V gene, CDR1 is SGHTA and CDR2 is FQGNSA.

Worth noting for this clone: With the read ending 3 residues before the CDR3 end, the germline J gene is used to fill in that end. The gene calls are TRBV2 and TRBJ1-5; a weak D match, TRBD1 (6 bases). The V gene lost 5 bases and the J gene lost 4 bases, with 12 bases spanning the gap. The germline gives CDR1 SNHLY, CDR2 FYNNEI. The CDR3 totals 14 residues. CDR3 protein: CASSPDRSNQPQHF. Incomplete CDR3 DNA: TGTGCCAGCAGTCCGGACAGAAGTAATCAGCCC.

With respect to this clone: The read ends 3 residues early relative to the CDR3; the germline J gene fills the gap. This chain joins TRBV2 and TRBJ2-5; D possibly corresponds to TRBD2 (6 bases). The germline CDR1 and CDR2 sequences are SNHLY and FYNNEI. This CDR3 contains 13 residues. V was pared by 6 bases and J by 4 bases, with 12 bases between. The CDR3 loop is CASRRDRRETQYF. CDR3 bases read: TGTGCCAGCAGGCGGGATCGTCGAGAGACC.

Worth noting for this clone: The observed sequence ends 3 residues before the CDR3 terminus, with the missing tail filled in from the germline J gene. This chain links TRBV10-3 with TRBJ2-5, with D perhaps TRBD1 or TRBD2 (5 bases each). Germline V CDR1 and CDR2: ENHRY, SYGVKD. V shed 7 bases and J shed 4 bases, with 7 bases lying between them. The CDR3 has 11 amino acids. The sequenced part of the CDR3 DNA is TGTGCCATCATGAGGGGAGAGACC. Protein sequence: CAIMRGET. The full CDR3 protein reads CAIMRGETQYF.

As concerns this clone: The CDR3 end is not reached by the read, which stops 3 residues before it; the germline J gene fills it in. This sequence joins TRBV2 and TRBJ2-7; 12 bases line up with TRBD2. CDR1 and CDR2 (germline): SNHLY, FYNNEI. The V and J ends lost 5 bases and 6 bases, in that order; junction bases with no gene match: 11. The CDR3 runs to 16 residues. The chain's CDR3 is CASSTRTSGILSEQYF. Partial CDR3 DNA: TGTGCCAGCAGTACCAGGACTAGCGGGATTTTAAGCGAG.